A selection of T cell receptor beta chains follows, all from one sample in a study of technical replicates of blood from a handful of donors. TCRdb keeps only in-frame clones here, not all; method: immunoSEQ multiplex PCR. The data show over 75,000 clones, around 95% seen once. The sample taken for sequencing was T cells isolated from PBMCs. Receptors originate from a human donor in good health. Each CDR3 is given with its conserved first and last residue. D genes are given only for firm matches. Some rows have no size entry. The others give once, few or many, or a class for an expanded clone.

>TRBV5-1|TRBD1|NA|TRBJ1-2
CASSSGGGYGYTF
TGCGCCAGCAGCTCAGGGGGCGGCTATGGCTACACCTTC
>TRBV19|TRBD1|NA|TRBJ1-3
CASTGTGFSGNTIYF
TGTGCCAGTACCGGGACAGGGTTTTCTGGAAACACCATATATTTT
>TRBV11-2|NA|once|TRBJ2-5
CASSHPDSPVHF
TGTGCCAGCAGCCATCCCGACAGCCCTGTACACTTC
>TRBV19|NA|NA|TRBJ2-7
CASSIGGDSSYEQYF
TGTGCCAGTAGTATAGGGGGGGATTCCTCCTACGAGCAGTACTTC
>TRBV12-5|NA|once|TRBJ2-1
CASGLVLSLSYNEQFF
TGTGCTAGTGGTTTGGTCTTGTCCCTCTCTTACAATGAGCAGTTCTTC
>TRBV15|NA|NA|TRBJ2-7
CATSSLRRPEQYF
TGTGCCACCAGCAGTCTCAGGAGGCCCGAGCAGTACTTC
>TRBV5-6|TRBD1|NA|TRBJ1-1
CASSLGTVNTEAFF
TGTGCCAGCAGCCTCGGGACAGTGAACACTGAAGCTTTCTTT
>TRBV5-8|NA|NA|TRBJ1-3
CASSLERAEVSGNTIYF
TGTGCCAGCAGCTTGGAGCGGGCGGAAGTCTCTGGAAACACCATATATTTT
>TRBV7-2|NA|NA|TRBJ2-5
CASSSLALTRQETQYF
TGTGCCAGCAGCTCATTAGCTCTGACTAGACAAGAGACCCAGTACTTC
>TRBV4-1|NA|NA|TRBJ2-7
CASSQGLAFSYEQYF
TGCGCCAGCAGCCAAGGGTTAGCCTTCTCCTACGAGCAGTACTTC
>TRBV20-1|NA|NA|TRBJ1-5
CSASLNQPQHF
TGCAGTGCTAGCCTTAATCAGCCCCAGCATTTT
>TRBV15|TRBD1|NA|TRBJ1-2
CATSRAGQALHGYTF
TGTGCCACCAGCAGAGCGGGACAGGCGTTACATGGCTACACCTTC
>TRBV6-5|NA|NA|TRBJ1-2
CASSYSSATNYGYTF
TGTGCCAGCAGTTACTCGTCCGCGACTAACTATGGCTACACCTTC
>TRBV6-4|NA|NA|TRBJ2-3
CASSPGQPTDTQYF
TGTGCCAGCAGCCCGGGACAACCCACAGATACGCAGTATTTT
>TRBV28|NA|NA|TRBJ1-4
CASSLLGTTNEKLFF
TGTGCCAGCAGTCTTCTCGGGACAACTAATGAAAAACTGTTTTTT
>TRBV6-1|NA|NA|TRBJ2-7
CASSDLRTALVSYEQYF
TGTGCCAGCAGTGATCTTAGGACAGCCTTAGTCTCCTACGAGCAGTACTTC
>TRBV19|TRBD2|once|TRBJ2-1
CASNTGGALNNEQFF
TGTGCCAGTAACACCGGGGGGGCGCTTAACAATGAGCAGTTCTTC
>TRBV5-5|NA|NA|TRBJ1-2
CASSLVGILYGYTF
TGTGCCAGCAGCTTGGTTGGCATTCTTTATGGCTACACCTTC
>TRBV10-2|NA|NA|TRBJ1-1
CASSWGGGLNTEAFF
TGCGCCAGCAGTTGGGGGGGAGGCTTGAACACTGAAGCTTTCTTT
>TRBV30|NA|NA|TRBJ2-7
CALGRQGDYEQYF
TGTGCCCTGGGGAGGCAGGGGGACTACGAGCAGTACTTC
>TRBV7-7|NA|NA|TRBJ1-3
CASSFSGPGNTIYF
TGTGCTAGCAGCTTTTCAGGGCCAGGAAACACCATATATTTT
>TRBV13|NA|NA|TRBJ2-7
CASSLRGTLSYEQYF
TGTGCCAGCAGCCTCCGGGGGACTCTCTCCTACGAGCAGTACTTC
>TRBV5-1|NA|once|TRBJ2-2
CASSLETTNTGELFF
TGCGCCAGCAGCTTGGAGACAACGAACACCGGGGAGCTGTTTTTT
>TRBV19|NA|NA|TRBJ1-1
CASTVTGSTEAFF
TGTGCCAGTACCGTGACAGGCTCCACTGAAGCTTTCTTT
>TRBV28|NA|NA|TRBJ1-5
CASSFGRARAGPQHF
TGTGCCAGCAGTTTCGGCAGGGCACGAGCTGGGCCCCAGCATTTT
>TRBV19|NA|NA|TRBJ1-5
CASSIRGFEQPQHF
TGTGCCAGTAGTATTAGGGGATTTGAGCAGCCCCAGCATTTT